This TCR beta chain originates from a study of T cell responses to AZD1222 COVID-19 vaccine. Study conclusions and caveats: Spike regions recognized by vaccine-associated CD4 TCRs spanned the protein, led by 160-218 and 743-854. Most donors were white British, females outnumbered males, and clonal diversity was possibly underestimated. In the spike-specific TCR repertoire, nearly half reportedly target unmutated variant regions. Spike-specific TCR breadth and depth both grew after two AZD1222 doses.

About this clone: Its target is unknown.

This CDR3 is 16 amino acids long. CDR1 is LNHDA, CDR2 SQIVND, per germline (reference sequence). Germline trimming cut 4 bases from V and 4 bases from J; bases unmatched to any gene: 8. Measured with immunoSEQ multiplex PCR; TCRdb has only the in-frame clones, and not every one. This table holds fewer than 130,000 clones, 90% to 95% found once. The clonotype originates from an adult in good health. Source: peripheral blood, taken on day 0 of AZD1222 vaccination. The gene calls are TRBV19 and TRBJ2-1; TRBD2 agrees at 9 bases. CDR3 bases: TGTGCCAGTAGTACCTGGGGTAGCGGGGGATACAATGAGCAGTTCTTC. Encoded protein: CASSTWGSGGYNEQFF.